This TCR beta chain derives from a study of Ad26.COV2.S vaccination and SARS-CoV-2 variants. Study details: Donor was one of the participants in the Ad26.COV2.S arm of the COV1001 trial. Recipients of Ad26.COV2.S got it intramuscularly, once or twice 56 days apart.

Regarding the study as a whole: Vaccine recipients and placebo recipients showed similar non-spike TCR breadth.

Comments on this clone: Its antigen remains unidentified.

Germline V gene sequence: CDR1 SGHDT, CDR2 YYEEEE. V lost 4 bases, J lost 5 bases, and 4 bases lay in between. The CDR3 has 11 amino acids. Treatment described: roughly 20 received Ad26.COV2.S at low or high dose, single or two shots; 5 received placebo; per-sample allocation not given. Sampling occurred on day 63 after the first vaccine or placebo injection. The data were produced by immunoSEQ multiplex PCR, yet TCRdb's version contains in-frame clones alone and is incomplete. Here the sample spans approximately 450,000 clones, roughly 90% being singletons. This sequence joins TRBV5-6 and TRBJ2-1; D is unresolved. The sample was peripheral blood, taken in a trial of Ad26.COV2.S vaccine versus placebo. The clonotype originates from a person between 18 and 59 years old who received the Ad26.COV2.S COVID-19 vaccine or a placebo. The CDR3 is CASSENNEQFF. CDR3 in DNA: TGTGCCAGCAGCGAAAACAATGAGCAGTTCTTC.